These 18 T cell receptor beta chains share one sample of origin, sequenced in a study of T cell responses to AZD1222 COVID-19 vaccine. Here immunoSEQ multiplex PCR was the method, and the copy in TCRdb shows in-frame clones only, minus some. The table lists about 120,000 clones, over 85% of them singletons. Sequences were derived from peripheral blood, sampled on day 0 of AZD1222 vaccination. The receptor set was obtained from an adult in good health.

Concerning this clone itself: Mismatch with germline at one junction end may stem from a read error. This chain uses TRBV11-2 with TRBJ1-2, with 8 bases matching TRBD1. The CDR3 loop spans 13 amino acids. In germline, CDR1 is SGHAT, CDR2 FQNNGV. CDR3 residues: CASSFSGTGRPYF. In DNA form, the CDR3 reads TGTGCCAGCAGCTTCTCCGGGACAGGCCGTCCTTACTTC.

The chain combines TRBV5-6 with TRBJ2-5; 7 nucleotides match TRBD1. There are 15 residues in the CDR3. Germline V lookup: CDR1 SGHDT, CDR2 YYEEEE. V trimming: 2 bases; J trimming: 4 bases; junction bases outside the gene matches: 8. The CDR3 DNA reads as TGTGCCAGCAGCTTATACAGGGGCTCTTTAGAGACCCAGTACTTC. This encodes CASSLYRGSLETQYF.

The CDR3 DNA is TGTGCCAGCAGTCGAGGCCTAGCGGGGGGGCAAGGTGAGCAGTTCTTC. It codes for CASSRGLAGGQGEQFF. This chain connects TRBV2 to TRBJ2-1, with 12 bases fitting TRBD2. J lost 9 bases, V lost 5 bases, and 11 bases had no gene match. The CDR3 runs to 16 residues. Germline-derived CDR1 and CDR2 are SNHLY and FYNNEI.

The chain combines TRBV9 with TRBJ2-1; possible D gene TRBD2, 6 bases. The CDR3 contains 13 residues. The ends were cut back, 10 bases at V and 5 bases at J, with 16 bases in the middle. Per the germline V gene, CDR1 is SGDLS and CDR2 is YYNGEE. The CDR3 here is CAGSVGTDNEQFF. The CDR3, as DNA: TGTGCCGGATCGGTCGGGACTGACAATGAGCAGTTCTTC.

V and J are TRBV6-5 and TRBJ1-4; 7 bases agree with TRBD1. Germline CDR1 MNHEY, CDR2 SVGAGI. This CDR3 comprises 15 residues. After removal of 0 bases from V and 8 bases from J, the junction contained 6 bases not matched to a gene. The CDR3 DNA reads TGTGCCAGCAGTTACTCGAGTAGGGGGCGGGAAAAACTGTTTTTT. Translation: CASSYSSRGREKLFF.

This clone has only one observation. V is TRBV28 and J is TRBJ1-1; D is unclear. V lost 3 bases to trimming and J lost 6 bases, with 11 bases between them. The CDR3 is 13 amino acids. Per germline, CDR1 MDHEN and CDR2 SYDVKM. For the CDR3, the DNA is TGTGCCAGCAGTTTGGATCTAGGGCCTGAAGCTTTCTTT. Protein product: CASSLDLGPEAFF.

The chain uses TRBV19 and TRBJ1-1, with 9 bases aligning to TRBD1. The V segment lost 6 bases and the J segment 0 bases; nucleotides outside the gene matches: 2. The CDR3 loop spans 14 amino acids. Germline CDR1 is LNHDA and CDR2 is SQIVND (reference sequence). The CDR3 loop is CASRGTGLNTEAFF. Written as DNA, the CDR3 is TGTGCCAGTAGGGGGACAGGGCTGAACACTGAAGCTTTCTTT.

J is TRBJ1-2 and V is TRBV7-8; 8 bases align to TRBD1. Germline values: CDR1 SGHVS, CDR2 FQNEAQ. The CDR3 totals 13 residues. V trimming: 4 bases; J trimming: 7 bases; junction bases outside the gene matches: 5. The CDR3 sequence is CASSWGTGGGYTF. The CDR3 DNA reads as TGTGCCAGCAGCTGGGGGACAGGCGGTGGCTACACCTTC.

In its sample, this clone was seen once. V gene TRBV24-1 combines with J gene TRBJ2-6, with D possibly being TRBD2 (5 bases). CDR3 length: 16 residues. Germline-derived CDR1 and CDR2 are KGHDR and SFDVKD. Trimming shortened V by 5 bases and J by 0 bases, and 10 bases separated the two germline ends. CDR3 sequence (DNA): TGTGCCACCAGTGGAGAGGGTTACTCTGGGGCCAACGTCCTGACTTTC. It translates to CATSGEGYSGANVLTF.

Here the CDR3 DNA reads TGTGCCAGCAGCCCGGTGGCGGGTAGGGGCTACACCTTC. This codes for CASSPVAGRGYTF. This sequence joins TRBV13 and TRBJ1-2; D unresolved. CDR3 length: 13 amino acids. Germline CDR1 is PRHDT and CDR2 is FYEKMQ (reference sequence). Between the trimmed V and J ends, which lost 5 bases and 8 bases, there was a span of 15 bases.

V and J are TRBV19 and TRBJ1-1, with 7 bases matching TRBD1. Germline V gene lookup returns CDR1 LNHDA and CDR2 SQIVND (reference sequence). With 5 bases clipped from V and 0 bases from J, the junction kept 6 bases outside the gene matches. This CDR3 is built from 15 residues. The CDR3 DNA reads as TGTGCCAGTAGTTCCCCGGGACAGATGAACACTGAAGCTTTCTTT. Amino acids: CASSSPGQMNTEAFF.

CDR3 loop: CASSEWTGGPAFF. CDR3 in DNA: TGTGCCAGCAGTGAATGGACAGGGGGACCAGCTTTCTTT. The chain employs TRBV6-1 and TRBJ1-1; 10 bases agree with TRBD1. Germline trimming cut 2 bases from V and 10 bases from J; bases unmatched to any gene: 4. The CDR3 runs 13 residues. Germline CDR1 MNHNS, CDR2 SASEGT.

CDR3 nucleotides: TGTGCCTGGAGTGCGCTGACAGGGTTGGATAATTCACCCCTCCACTTT. It yields the protein CAWSALTGLDNSPLHF. This chain joins TRBV30 and TRBJ1-6; 7 bases map to TRBD1. Germline CDR1 GTSNPN, CDR2 SVGIG (reference sequence). The CDR3 extends over 16 amino acids. The V gene end was trimmed by 1 base and the J gene end by 5 bases; junction bases not matched to a gene: 8.

This rearrangement joins TRBV6-4 to TRBJ2-2; D remains ambiguous. V dropped 0 bases and J dropped 4 bases, with 12 bases sitting between them. This CDR3 is built from 16 residues. Germline CDR1 reads MRHNA; CDR2 reads SNTAGT. The CDR3 loop is CASSDSSSPGTGELFF. The CDR3 DNA is TGTGCCAGCAGTGACTCAAGCAGCCCGGGCACCGGGGAGCTGTTTTTT.

This clone was seen a few times. The chain couples TRBV1 to TRBJ2-1; TRBD2, the table's D call, was not compared with the DNA. TRBV1 is noted as a pseudogene. There are 16 residues in the CDR3. CDR3 region: CTSSPNRGLAGYEQFF. The CDR3 DNA reads TGCACCAGCAGCCCCAACAGGGGACTAGCGGGATATGAGCAGTTCTTC.

The rearrangement uses TRBV29-1 and TRBJ1-3; D gene unclear. The CDR3 consists of 14 residues. V was cut by 3 bases and J by 0 bases, with 9 bases left in between. The V gene's germline CDR1 is SQVTM and CDR2 ANQGSEA. The CDR3 sequence is CSVEVFGSGNTIYF. For the CDR3, the DNA is TGCAGCGTTGAGGTATTTGGCTCTGGAAACACCATATATTTT. Variable domain in full (rest from reference TRBV29-1 and TRBJ1-3): SAVISQKPSRDICQRGTSLTIQCQVDSQVTMMFWYRQQPGQSLTLIATANQGSEATYESGFVIDKFPISRPNLTFSTLTVSNMSPEDSSIYLCSVEVFGSGNTIYFGEGSWLTVV.

V gene TRBV2 combines with J gene TRBJ1-1, with D possibly being TRBD1 (5 bases). Trimming took off 7 bases at V and 0 bases at J, with 12 bases between the two ends. Germline CDR1 SNHLY, CDR2 FYNNEI. The CDR3 is made up of 14 amino acids. The CDR3 reads CASNIDSMNTEAFF. The CDR3 region has the DNA TGTGCCAGCAATATCGACAGCATGAACACTGAAGCTTTCTTT.

The gene calls are TRBV5-6 and TRBJ2-1; possible D gene TRBD1, 6 bases. The CDR3 has 17 residues. Trimming took off 3 bases at V and 1 base at J, with 17 bases between the two ends. CDR1 is SGHDT and CDR2 is YYEEEE in the germline V gene. The CDR3 region has the DNA TGTGCCAGCAGCTCATTTATTCTTGGACAGTCCTACAATGAGCAGTTCTTC. Protein: CASSSFILGQSYNEQFF.